This passage covers 7 T cell receptor beta chains from one sample sequenced in a study of T-cell reconstitution after alpha-beta-depleted transplantation in children. Unique molecular identifiers were incorporated into the prepared TCRbeta library. Using its own MiXCR run on the PCR reads, TCRdb lists one record per CDR3 protein. The table lists a few hundred thousand distinct CDR3 sequences, 27% of them singletons. The starting material was PBMCs, obtained before TCRalphabeta/CD19-depleted stem cell transplant. Source of these receptors: a boy younger than two with Wiskott-Aldrich syndrome, due to receive a stem cell transplant.

The rearrangement links TRBV7-2 to TRBJ2-7; 10 bases agree with TRBD2. Unmatched junction bases numbered 12, after V lost 5 bases and J lost 5 bases. This CDR3 comprises 16 residues. In germline, CDR1 is SGHTA, CDR2 FQGNSA. The CDR3 DNA reads TGTGCCAGCAGCGCCTCCCCTCTAGCGGGAGTTCACGAGCAGTACTTC. As protein: CASSASPLAGVHEQYF.

This clonotype was observed a few times. The chain recombines TRBV5-1 with TRBJ2-7; a possible D gene is TRBD1 (5 bases). Trimming shortened V by 0 bases and J by 5 bases, and 9 bases separated the two germline ends. The length of the CDR3 is 13 residues. Germline V gene sequence: CDR1 SGHRS, CDR2 YFSETQ. The CDR3, as DNA: TGCGCCAGCAGCTTGGTCCCCAGGGACGAGCAGTACTTC. Translated, it gives CASSLVPRDEQYF.

The chain is built from TRBV20-1 and TRBJ2-1; D might be TRBD1 (6 bases). Trimming cost V 5 bases and J 1 base, with 27 bases left between them. Germline assignment: CDR1 DFQATT and CDR2 SNEGSKA (reference sequence). CDR3 size: 19 residues. The CDR3 coding sequence is TGCAGTGCTCCGAGAGGGGGTCAAGTAATGGGATTTTCCTACAATGAGCAGTTCTTC. Its translation is CSAPRGGQVMGFSYNEQFF.

V is TRBV7-9 and J is TRBJ1-1; no firm D call. The CDR3 contains 13 residues. Looked up from germline, CDR1 is SEHNR and CDR2 is FQNEAQ (reference sequence). V was cut by 2 bases and J by 6 bases, with 10 bases left in between. The CDR3 is CASSLRPQAEAFF. Written as DNA, the CDR3 is TGTGCCAGCAGCTTACGGCCCCAGGCTGAAGCTTTCTTT.

There are a few counts of this clonotype. V usage is TRBV4-1 and J usage is TRBJ1-3; D not certain. The CDR3 sequence is 17 residues long. V was trimmed by 2 bases and J by 5 bases, leaving 19 bases between them. The germline CDR1 and CDR2 sequences are MGHRA and YSYEKL. This chain's CDR3 is CASSQSNGMRSRNTIYF. The CDR3 nucleotides read TGCGCCAGCAGCCAATCTAATGGGATGAGAAGCCGAAACACCATATATTTT.

V and J are TRBV7-8 and TRBJ2-1, with 8 bases lining up with TRBD2. The germline CDR1 and CDR2 sequences are SGHVS and FQNEAQ. Trimming cost V 3 bases and J 4 bases; bases outside gene matches: 5. CDR3 length equals 15 residues. For the CDR3, the DNA is TGTGCCAGCAGCTTTGCTGGCGGGAGGTACAATGAGCAGTTCTTC. Its translation: CASSFAGGRYNEQFF.

The CDR3: CASRLGAGGREQYF. CDR3 bases: TGTGCCAGCCGCCTTGGAGCGGGAGGGCGGGAGCAGTACTTC. The gene calls are TRBV27 and TRBJ2-7; 10 positions agree with TRBD2. CDR1 MNHEY and CDR2 SMNVEV come from the germline V gene (reference sequence). The length of the CDR3 is 14 residues. With 8 bases clipped from V and 7 bases from J, the junction kept 11 bases outside the gene matches.